The 2 T cell receptor beta chains given below trace back to one sample, sequenced in a study of blood T cell repertoires in COVID-19. Sequenced by immunoSEQ multiplex PCR; TCRdb stores in-frame clones only, minus some. The table records roughly 200,000 clones, 86% of them present only once. The specimen sequenced was PBMCs or T cells enriched from blood (not recorded which). Source of these receptors: a woman aged 40 to 50 with acute COVID-19.

The V and J genes are TRBV18 and TRBJ1-1; D uncertain. The germline V gene encodes CDR1 KGHSH and CDR2 LQKENI. Trimming removed 6 bases from V and 5 bases from J, with 13 bases in between. The CDR3 totals 13 residues. The CDR3 sequence: CASSQTRGTEAFF. CDR3 coding DNA: TGTGCCAGCTCCCAAACTCGGGGTACTGAAGCTTTCTTT.

This chain links TRBV11-2 with TRBJ1-4; D remains ambiguous. The germline CDR1 and CDR2 sequences are SGHAT and FQNNGV. The CDR3 runs to 16 residues. Trimming shortened V by 0 bases and J by 6 bases, and 14 bases separated the two germline ends. CDR3 bases: TGTGCCAGCAGCTTAGACCTTGGAGGTTCGGATGAAAAACTGTTTTTT. As protein: CASSLDLGGSDEKLFF.